Listed here are 9 T cell receptor beta chains from one sample, sequenced in a study of shared clonotypes between healthy human individuals. Clones were read by immunoSEQ multiplex PCR, and TCRdb kept only the in-frame ones, dropping some. The sample holds around 430,000 clones, more than 75% seen once. Sequencing was done on a sample of PBMCs. The receptors originated from a woman aged 35 to 49 in good health. Some clones in this sample may be carry-over from other donors' samples.

This clone was picked up a small number of times. The rearrangement joins TRBV6-1 to TRBJ1-2; maybe TRBD1 (5 bases). Germline-derived CDR1 and CDR2 are MNHNS and SASEGT. Trimming shortened V by 2 bases and J by 7 bases, and 20 bases separated the two germline ends. The CDR3 contains 16 residues. The CDR3 region is CASSELVGQGRGGYTF. The CDR3 DNA reads as TGTGCCAGCAGTGAATTGGTAGGGCAGGGAAGAGGTGGCTACACCTTC.

This chain joins TRBV5-1 and TRBJ2-1, with D perhaps TRBD2 (5 bases). CDR1 is SGHRS and CDR2 is YFSETQ in the germline V gene. The CDR3 is made up of 13 amino acids. V shed 3 bases and J shed 10 bases, with 14 bases lying between them. The CDR3 bases are TGCGCCAGCAGCTCAAGCCGCGGCGGGGAGCAGTTCTTC. Residues: CASSSSRGGEQFF.

The chain links TRBV7-9 to TRBJ2-7; D is ambiguous. Germline loops: CDR1 SEHNR, CDR2 FQNEAQ (reference sequence). Between the trimmed V and J ends, which lost 6 bases and 4 bases, there was a span of 7 bases. The CDR3 spans 11 residues. DNA of the CDR3: TGTGCCAGCAGGGACCAATACGAGCAGTACTTC. This gives the protein CASRDQYEQYF.

The rearrangement links TRBV6-1 to TRBJ1-5; 9 nucleotides align to TRBD1. The CDR3 has 14 residues. Trimming at V came to 5 bases and at J to 7 bases, leaving 6 bases not matched to a gene. The germline V gene encodes CDR1 MNHNS and CDR2 SASEGT. CDR3 sequence (DNA): TGTGCCAGCAGTTGGGGACAGGGCGAACAGCCCCAGCATTTT. It codes for CASSWGQGEQPQHF.

The chain joins TRBV28 to TRBJ1-2, with TRBD1 matching over 8 bases. This CDR3 spans 13 amino acids. Germline CDR1 and CDR2: MDHEN and SYDVKM. Losses at the gene ends were 8 bases for V and 6 bases for J; bases not matched to a gene: 8. CDR3 sequence reads: CASRPGQGHGYTF. The DNA of the CDR3 is TGTGCCAGCCGGCCCGGACAGGGACATGGCTACACCTTC.

This clone has a handful of counts. The chain joins TRBV29-1 to TRBJ1-1, with no clear D. Trimming removed 4 bases from V and 3 bases from J, with 9 bases in between. The CDR3 has 12 amino acids. The germline CDR1 and CDR2 sequences are SQVTM and ANQGSEA. The CDR3 region is CSVASVHTEAFF. The CDR3 region has the DNA TGCAGCGTTGCATCTGTTCACACTGAAGCTTTCTTT.

The chain has TRBV4-2 and TRBJ2-7, with no clear D. Between the trimmed V and J ends, which lost 4 bases and 0 bases, there was a span of 10 bases. Germline values: CDR1 LGHNA, CDR2 YNFKEQ. This CDR3 is built from 14 residues. The CDR3: CASSRVTDSYEQYF. In DNA form, the CDR3 reads TGTGCCAGCAGCCGAGTTACGGACTCCTACGAGCAGTACTTC.

This clone was picked up one time. The gene calls are TRBV18 and TRBJ1-1; no clear D. Germline CDR1 and CDR2: KGHSH and LQKENI. The CDR3 has 12 residues. V shed 6 bases and J shed 3 bases, with 8 bases lying between them. Here the CDR3 DNA reads TGTGCCAGCTCGGGGTCGGACACTGAAGCTTTCTTT. Residues: CASSGSDTEAFF.

Worth noting for this clone: A far larger clone is just one base off, so this is likely a read error. Other DNA sequences in this specimen translate into the identical CDR3. The chain is built from TRBV7-9 and TRBJ2-6, with D perhaps given as TRBD1 or TRBD2 (5 bases each). Germline V gene sequence: CDR1 SEHNR, CDR2 FQNEAQ (reference sequence). This CDR3 has 13 residues. CDR3 sequence reads: CASGHPGANVLTF. In DNA form, the CDR3 reads TGTGCCAGTGGGCATCCCGGGGCCAACGTCTTGACTTTC.